This T cell receptor (beta chain) was profiled in a study of T cell responses to AZD1222 COVID-19 vaccine. Background on the study: Analyses pooled second doses at about 4 or about 12 weeks.

CDR3 length equals 14 residues. CDR1 and CDR2 (germline): SGHVS, FQNEAQ. V dropped 8 bases and J dropped 1 base, with 12 bases sitting between them. Measured with immunoSEQ multiplex PCR; TCRdb has only the in-frame clones, and not every one. The profile shows around 87,000 clones, 86% of them singletons. As to this clone: The antigen is not known.

Findings of the study overall: Along spike, vaccine-associated CD4 TCRs were found throughout, with dominance at 160-218 and 743-854.

This sequence originates from an adult in good health. The sample in question was peripheral blood, obtained on day 0 of AZD1222 vaccination. The chain uses TRBV7-8 and TRBJ1-5, with D tentatively TRBD1 (5 bases). CDR3 region: CASGDRDSNQPQHF. CDR3 nucleotide sequence: TGTGCCAGCGGAGACCGGGACAGCAATCAGCCCCAGCATTTT.